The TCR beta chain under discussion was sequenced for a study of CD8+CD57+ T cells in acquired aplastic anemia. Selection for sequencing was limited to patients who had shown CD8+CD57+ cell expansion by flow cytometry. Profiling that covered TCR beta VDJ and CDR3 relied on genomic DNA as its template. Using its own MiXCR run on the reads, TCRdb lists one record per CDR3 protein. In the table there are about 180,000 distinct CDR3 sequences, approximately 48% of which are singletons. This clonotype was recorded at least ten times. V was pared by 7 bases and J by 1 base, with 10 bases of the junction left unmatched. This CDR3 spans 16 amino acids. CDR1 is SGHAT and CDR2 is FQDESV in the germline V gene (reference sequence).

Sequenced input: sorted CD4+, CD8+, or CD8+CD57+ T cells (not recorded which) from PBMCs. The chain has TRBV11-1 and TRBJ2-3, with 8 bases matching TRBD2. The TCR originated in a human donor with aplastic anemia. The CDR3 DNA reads TGTGCCAGCAAAACCCGGGGGGGACTCGGCACAGATACGCAGTATTTT. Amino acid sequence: CASKTRGGLGTDTQYF.